Shown below are 24 T cell receptor beta chains from a single sample sequenced in a study of blood T cell repertoires in COVID-19. Clones were sequenced by immunoSEQ multiplex PCR, and TCRdb holds only the in-frame ones, with some missing. The data show under 200,000 clones, with approximately 85% seen just once and around 5.7% held by the top ten. The sample consisted of PBMCs or T cells enriched from blood (not recorded which). The receptors come from a man aged 35-49 years with acute COVID-19.

The chain joins TRBV19 to TRBJ1-1, with D perhaps TRBD1 (6 bases). V gave up 7 bases and J gave up 5 bases, with 20 bases separating them. The CDR3 length is 15 residues. CDR1 and CDR2 (germline): LNHDA, SQIVND (reference sequence). This CDR3 reads CASTQGPLKRTEAFF. The CDR3 coding sequence is TGTGCCAGTACACAGGGACCCTTGAAGAGGACTGAAGCTTTCTTT.

CDR3 sequence reads: CASSPQGFFNEKLFF. The CDR3, as DNA: TGCGCCAGCAGCCCGCAGGGTTTTTTTAATGAAAAACTGTTTTTT. This rearrangement joins TRBV4-1 to TRBJ1-4; a possible D gene is TRBD1 (5 bases). Germline CDR1 and CDR2: MGHRA and YSYEKL. The germline V and J ends were trimmed by 4 bases and 4 bases, with 13 bases remaining between them. The CDR3 runs to 15 residues.

This chain uses TRBV19 with TRBJ2-1, with 7 bases matching TRBD2. The junction had 11 bases not matched to a gene; V was cut back by 5 bases and J by 7 bases. Germline loops: CDR1 LNHDA, CDR2 SQIVND (reference sequence). The CDR3 is 15 residues long. The CDR3 here is CASSPGTNRGNEQFF. CDR3 bases: TGTGCCAGTAGTCCAGGGACTAACCGGGGGAATGAGCAGTTCTTC. Complete variable domain (other parts from reference TRBV19 and TRBJ2-1): DGGITQSPKYLFRKEGQNVTLSCEQNLNHDAMYWYRQDPGQGLRLIYYSQIVNDFQKGDIAEGYSVSREKKESFPLTVTSAQKNPTAFYLCASSPGTNRGNEQFFGPGTRLTVL.

CDR3 nucleotides: TGTGCCAGCAGCTTGACCTCAGCGGACACTGAAGCTTTCTTT. Translated, it gives CASSLTSADTEAFF. V usage is TRBV5-5 and J usage is TRBJ1-1; D remains ambiguous. Germline V gives CDR1 SGHKS, CDR2 YYEKEE (reference sequence). V was trimmed by 1 base and J by 3 bases, leaving 10 bases between them. The CDR3 runs 14 residues.

The chain couples TRBV20-1 to TRBJ1-1; D ambiguous. The CDR3 length is 10 residues. Germline CDR1 is DFQATT and CDR2 is SNEGSKA (reference sequence). Deletions cut 2 bases from V and 7 bases from J, with 5 bases between. DNA of the CDR3: TGCAGTGCTAGACGAGATGAAGCTTTCTTT. It encodes CSARRDEAFF.

The count of this clone is one. The chain uses TRBV7-9 and TRBJ2-1; D remains ambiguous. Germline values: CDR1 SEHNR, CDR2 FQNEAQ (reference sequence). V was pared by 3 bases and J by 2 bases, with 11 bases between. CDR3 size: 15 residues. The CDR3 DNA reads TGTGCCAGCAGCTTCAACCAGGTCGCCTACAATGAGCAGTTCTTC. It yields the protein CASSFNQVAYNEQFF.

The chain couples TRBV29-1 to TRBJ2-3, with D uncertain. This CDR3 is 13 amino acids long. Looked up from germline, CDR1 is SQVTM and CDR2 is ANQGSEA. Trimming took 4 bases from V and 2 from J, leaving 10 bases between them. CDR3 DNA: TGCAGCGTTGCAGGCAGGTACACAGATACGCAGTATTTT. Residues: CSVAGRYTDTQYF.

The V gene is TRBV6-5, the J gene TRBJ2-6; maybe TRBD2 (5 bases). V gave up 5 bases and J gave up 4 bases, with 12 bases separating them. This CDR3 is built from 15 residues. The germline gives CDR1 MNHEY, CDR2 SVGAGI. CDR3 in DNA: TGTGCCAGCAGTACTAGATTTTCCGGGGCCAACGTCCTGACTTTC. Its translation: CASSTRFSGANVLTF.

CDR3 DNA: TGTGCCAGCAGTTTATGGAGGTATGGCTACACCTTC. Translated: CASSLWRYGYTF. V is TRBV28 and J is TRBJ1-2; D is undetermined. Deletions cut 0 bases from V and 5 bases from J, with 4 bases between. This CDR3 spans 12 amino acids. Germline V gene lookup returns CDR1 MDHEN and CDR2 SYDVKM.

Only a few counts were recorded for this clone. The chain is built from TRBV28 and TRBJ1-5; 8 bases agree with TRBD1. Germline CDR1 MDHEN, CDR2 SYDVKM. The CDR3 is made up of 18 amino acids. V dropped 6 bases and J dropped 1; count of bases not matched to a gene: 14. The CDR3 DNA follows: TGTGCCAGCAGGAAACAGGGGGGGAGTGGTTGGAGCAATCAGCCCCAGCATTTT. Encoded protein: CASRKQGGSGWSNQPQHF.

CDR3 nucleotides: TGTGCCAGTAGTAGGCAGGCTGGGAACACCGGGGAGCTGTTTTTT. Protein: CASSRQAGNTGELFF. The rearrangement joins TRBV19 to TRBJ2-2; D is uncertain. Deletions cut 4 bases from V and 1 base from J, with 10 bases between. This CDR3 region has 15 residues. The germline V gene has CDR1 LNHDA and CDR2 SQIVND (reference sequence).

The rearrangement uses TRBV7-9 and TRBJ2-7; D gene ambiguous. The CDR3 length is 14 residues. Deletions cut 1 base from V and 0 bases from J, with 7 bases between. The germline V gene encodes CDR1 SEHNR and CDR2 FQNEAQ (reference sequence). The CDR3 protein is CASSLGRSSYEQYF. The CDR3 DNA follows: TGTGCCAGCAGCTTAGGGCGGAGCTCCTACGAGCAGTACTTC. The full variable domain, completed using reference TRBV7-9 and TRBJ2-7, is DTGVSQNPRHKITKRGQNVTFRCDPISEHNRLYWYRQTLGQGPEFLTYFQNEAQLEKSRLLSDRFSAERPKGSFSTLEIQRTEQGDSAMYLCASSLGRSSYEQYFGPGTRLTVT.

The rearrangement joins TRBV3-1 (or the pseudogene TRBV3-2) to TRBJ1-4; D is unclear. The CDR3 consists of 13 residues. Trimming took off 1 base at V and 8 bases at J, with 8 bases between the two ends. Germline assignment: CDR1 LGHDT and CDR2 YNNKEL (reference sequence). For the CDR3, the DNA is TGTGCCAGCAGCCAAGGAGCGGGGGAAAAACTGTTTTTT. Residues: CASSQGAGEKLFF.

V usage is TRBV7-6 and J usage is TRBJ1-3; D may be TRBD1 (5 bases). The CDR3 is made up of 16 amino acids. Trimming removed 3 bases from V and 1 base from J, with 13 bases in between. The germline V gene has CDR1 SGHVS and CDR2 FNYEAQ. CDR3 amino acids: CASSLGTYSSGNTIYF. The CDR3 nucleotides read TGTGCCAGCAGCTTGGGGACTTACTCGTCTGGAAACACCATATATTTT.

This chain uses TRBV19 with TRBJ2-4; 7 bases are a match to TRBD1. Germline CDR1 is LNHDA and CDR2 is SQIVND (reference sequence). J gave up 3 bases and V 5 bases, and 7 bases lay outside the gene matches. This CDR3 is built from 15 residues. The chain's CDR3 is CASSEDRVGKNIQYF. CDR3 sequence (DNA): TGTGCCAGTAGTGAAGACAGGGTTGGCAAAAACATTCAGTACTTC. The complete variable domain, with remaining parts taken from reference TRBV19 and TRBJ2-4, reads DGGITQSPKYLFRKEGQNVTLSCEQNLNHDAMYWYRQDPGQGLRLIYYSQIVNDFQKGDIAEGYSVSREKKESFPLTVTSAQKNPTAFYLCASSEDRVGKNIQYFGAGTRLSVL.

V gene TRBV7-9 combines with J gene TRBJ2-1, with 9 bases aligning to TRBD1. The V segment lost 5 bases and the J segment 6 bases; nucleotides outside the gene matches: 2. Germline-derived CDR1 and CDR2 are SEHNR and FQNEAQ (reference sequence). The CDR3 covers 13 residues. The CDR3 spells CASSPTGGNEQFF. CDR3 coding DNA: TGTGCCAGCAGCCCGACAGGGGGCAATGAGCAGTTCTTC.

CDR3 loop: CASSLLVRQGVTYEQYF. The CDR3, as DNA: TGTGCCAGCAGTTTATTAGTTCGGCAGGGGGTTACTTACGAGCAGTACTTC. The chain links TRBV27 to TRBJ2-7; TRBD1 agrees at 7 bases. CDR1 is MNHEY and CDR2 is SMNVEV in the germline V gene (reference sequence). The V gene end was trimmed by 1 base and the J gene end by 4 bases; junction bases not matched to a gene: 13. The CDR3 loop spans 17 amino acids.

The chain links TRBV3-1 (or the pseudogene TRBV3-2) to TRBJ2-1; no clear D gene. V was trimmed by 4 bases and J by 4 bases, leaving 20 bases between them. This CDR3 has 17 amino acids. Germline CDR1 LGHDT, CDR2 YNNKEL (reference sequence). CDR3 sequence reads: CASSLTRVGAQYNEQFF. CDR3 in DNA: TGTGCCAGCAGCCTGACCCGGGTCGGAGCCCAATACAATGAGCAGTTCTTC.

The gene calls are TRBV6-5 and TRBJ2-7; D possibly corresponds to TRBD2 (6 bases). Looked up from germline, CDR1 is MNHEY and CDR2 is SVGAGI. The V end was cut by 3 bases, the J end by 5 bases, with 14 bases between. The length of the CDR3 is 14 residues. This CDR3 is CASSYYGGMNEQYF. CDR3 sequence (DNA): TGTGCCAGCAGTTATTACGGGGGTATGAACGAGCAGTACTTC.

V and J are TRBV7-9 and TRBJ1-4, with D unclear. This CDR3 comprises 18 residues. V lost 5 bases and J lost 0, with 19 bases in between. CDR1 and CDR2 (germline): SEHNR, FQNEAQ (reference sequence). CDR3 sequence reads: CASSQVQEGFATNEKLFF. DNA of the CDR3: TGTGCCAGCAGCCAAGTTCAGGAGGGCTTTGCAACTAATGAAAAACTGTTTTTT.

V is TRBV12-3 or TRBV12-4 and J is TRBJ2-1; maybe TRBD2 (5 bases). The CDR3 totals 13 residues. The V end lost 6 bases, the J end lost 10 bases, and 16 bases lay between the germline ends. CDR3 amino acids: CASRSSGTGEQFF. In nucleotides, the CDR3 is TGTGCCAGCAGGAGCAGCGGAACGGGGGAGCAGTTCTTC.

This rearrangement joins TRBV7-8 to TRBJ2-7; 12 positions match TRBD2. Germline CDR1 is SGHVS and CDR2 is FQNEAQ. The CDR3 extends over 16 amino acids. The trim removed 0 bases at V and 3 bases at J, leaving 3 bases unmatched. CDR3 DNA sequence: TGTGCCAGCAGCTTAGCGGAGACTAGCGGGAGCTACGAGCAGTACTTC. Protein: CASSLAETSGSYEQYF.

The chain links TRBV7-9 to TRBJ1-3; the D is unclear. The germline gives CDR1 SEHNR, CDR2 FQNEAQ (reference sequence). Trimming left V 4 bases short and J 4 bases short, with 8 bases between. The CDR3 runs to 13 residues. The CDR3: CASSSSSGNTIYF. The DNA of the CDR3 is TGTGCCAGCAGCTCCAGTTCGGGAAACACCATATATTTT.

The chain links TRBV9 to TRBJ1-2; D is ambiguous. Germline loops: CDR1 SGDLS, CDR2 YYNGEE. The CDR3 contains 16 residues. Deletions cut 0 bases from V and 0 bases from J, with 12 bases between. In DNA form, the CDR3 reads TGTGCCAGCAGCGTAGACTCGCACCACGCTAACTATGGCTACACCTTC. Residues: CASSVDSHHANYGYTF.